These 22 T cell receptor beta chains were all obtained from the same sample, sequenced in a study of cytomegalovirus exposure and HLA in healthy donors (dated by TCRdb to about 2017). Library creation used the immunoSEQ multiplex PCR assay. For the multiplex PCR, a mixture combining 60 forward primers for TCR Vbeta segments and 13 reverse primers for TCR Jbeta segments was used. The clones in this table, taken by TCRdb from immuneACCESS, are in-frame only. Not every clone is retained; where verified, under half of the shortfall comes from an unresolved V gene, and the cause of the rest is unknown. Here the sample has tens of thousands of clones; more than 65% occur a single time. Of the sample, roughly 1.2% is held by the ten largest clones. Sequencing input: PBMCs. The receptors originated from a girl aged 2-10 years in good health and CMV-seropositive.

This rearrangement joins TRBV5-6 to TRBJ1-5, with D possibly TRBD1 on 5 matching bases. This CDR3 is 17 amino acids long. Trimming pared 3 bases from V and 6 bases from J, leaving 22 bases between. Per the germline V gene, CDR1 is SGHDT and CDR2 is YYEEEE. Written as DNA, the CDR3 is TGTGCCAGCAGCTCCCGAATAACAGGCGGTAACAGTCAGCCCCAGCATTTT. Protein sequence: CASSSRITGGNSQPQHF.

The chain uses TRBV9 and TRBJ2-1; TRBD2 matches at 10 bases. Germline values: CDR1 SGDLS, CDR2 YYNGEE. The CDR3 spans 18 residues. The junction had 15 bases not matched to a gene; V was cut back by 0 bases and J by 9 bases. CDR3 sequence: CASSVVQWVSGRGGEQFF. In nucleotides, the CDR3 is TGTGCCAGCAGCGTAGTTCAATGGGTCAGCGGGAGGGGGGGTGAGCAGTTCTTC.

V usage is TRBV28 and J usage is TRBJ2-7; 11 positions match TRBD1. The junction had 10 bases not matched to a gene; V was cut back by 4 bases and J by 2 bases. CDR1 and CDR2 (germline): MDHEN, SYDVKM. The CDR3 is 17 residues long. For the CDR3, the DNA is TGTGCCAGCAGTTGGACAGGGGGCTCAACCCGAACCTACGAGCAGTACTTC. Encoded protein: CASSWTGGSTRTYEQYF.

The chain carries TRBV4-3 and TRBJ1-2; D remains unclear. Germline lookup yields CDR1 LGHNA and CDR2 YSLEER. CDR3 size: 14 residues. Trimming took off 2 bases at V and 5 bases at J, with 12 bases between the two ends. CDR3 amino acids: CASSQQTGSYGYTF. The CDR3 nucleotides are TGCGCCAGCAGCCAACAGACTGGGAGTTATGGCTACACCTTC.

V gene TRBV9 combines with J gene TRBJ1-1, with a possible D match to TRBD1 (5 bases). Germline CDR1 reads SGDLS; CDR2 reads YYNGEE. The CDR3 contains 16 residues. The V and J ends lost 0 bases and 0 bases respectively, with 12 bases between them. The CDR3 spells CASSVAQGLVNTEAFF. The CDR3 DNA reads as TGTGCCAGCAGCGTAGCCCAGGGCTTGGTGAACACTGAAGCTTTCTTT.

CDR3 nucleotides: TGTGCCATCAGTGAGAGGCGGGAGCTTACAGATACGCAGTATTTT. Encoded protein: CAISERRELTDTQYF. This chain uses TRBV10-3 with TRBJ2-3; 7 bases fit TRBD2. The ends lost 2 bases at V and 3 bases at J; junction bases unmatched: 5. The V gene's germline CDR1 is ENHRY and CDR2 SYGVKD. The CDR3 is 15 residues long.

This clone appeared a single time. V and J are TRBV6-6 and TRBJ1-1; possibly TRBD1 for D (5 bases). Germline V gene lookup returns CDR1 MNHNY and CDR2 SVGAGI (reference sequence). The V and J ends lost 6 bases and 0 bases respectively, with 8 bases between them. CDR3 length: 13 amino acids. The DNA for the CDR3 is TGTGCCAGCAGAGCGACAGTGAACACTGAAGCTTTCTTT. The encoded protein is CASRATVNTEAFF.

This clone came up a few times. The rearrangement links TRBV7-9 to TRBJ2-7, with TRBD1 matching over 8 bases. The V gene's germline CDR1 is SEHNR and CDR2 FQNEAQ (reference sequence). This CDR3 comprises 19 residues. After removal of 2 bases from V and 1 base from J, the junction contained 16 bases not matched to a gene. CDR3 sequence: CASSLFPAGQAHRSYEQYF. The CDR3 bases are TGTGCCAGCAGCTTATTTCCCGCGGGACAGGCTCACCGGTCCTACGAGCAGTACTTC.

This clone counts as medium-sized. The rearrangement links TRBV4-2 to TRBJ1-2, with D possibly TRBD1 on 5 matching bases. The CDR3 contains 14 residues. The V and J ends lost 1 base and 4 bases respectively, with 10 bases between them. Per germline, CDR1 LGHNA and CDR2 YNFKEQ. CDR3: CASSQGGGPYGYTF. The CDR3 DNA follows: TGTGCCAGCAGCCAAGGGGGGGGTCCCTATGGCTACACCTTC.

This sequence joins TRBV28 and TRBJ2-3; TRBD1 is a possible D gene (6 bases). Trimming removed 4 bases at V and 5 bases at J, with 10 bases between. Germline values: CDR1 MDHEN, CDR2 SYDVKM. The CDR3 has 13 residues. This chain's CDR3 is CASSSQGLDTQYF. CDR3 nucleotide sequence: TGTGCCAGCAGTTCACAGGGTTTAGATACGCAGTATTTT.

This chain's CDR3 is CAISDPGQGALEGNTIYF. The CDR3, as DNA: TGTGCCATCAGTGACCCCGGACAGGGGGCCTTGGAAGGAAACACCATATATTTT. The chain couples TRBV10-3 to TRBJ1-3; 11 positions agree with TRBD1. This CDR3 comprises 18 residues. In germline, CDR1 is ENHRY, CDR2 SYGVKD. V lost 3 bases, J lost 4 bases, and 11 bases stayed unmatched.

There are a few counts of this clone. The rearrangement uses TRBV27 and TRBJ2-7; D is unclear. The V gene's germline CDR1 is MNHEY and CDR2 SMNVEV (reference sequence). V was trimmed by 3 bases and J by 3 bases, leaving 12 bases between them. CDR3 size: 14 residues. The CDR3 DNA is TGTGCCAGCAGTTTGACACGGCTCCGCTACGAGCAGTACTTC. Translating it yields CASSLTRLRYEQYF.

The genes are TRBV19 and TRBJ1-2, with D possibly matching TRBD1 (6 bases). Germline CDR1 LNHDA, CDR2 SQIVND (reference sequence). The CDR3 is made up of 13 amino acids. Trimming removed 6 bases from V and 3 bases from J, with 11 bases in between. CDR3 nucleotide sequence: TGTGCCAGTAGGGACACAGGGTACTATGGCTACACCTTC. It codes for CASRDTGYYGYTF. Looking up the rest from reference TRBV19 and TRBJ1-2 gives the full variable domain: DGGITQSPKYLFRKEGQNVTLSCEQNLNHDAMYWYRQDPGQGLRLIYYSQIVNDFQKGDIAEGYSVSREKKESFPLTVTSAQKNPTAFYLCASRDTGYYGYTFGSGTRLTVV.

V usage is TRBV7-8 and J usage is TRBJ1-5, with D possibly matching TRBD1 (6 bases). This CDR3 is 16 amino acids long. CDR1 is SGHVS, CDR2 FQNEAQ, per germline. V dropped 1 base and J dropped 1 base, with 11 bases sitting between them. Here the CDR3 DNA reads TGTGCCAGCAGCTTAGGGCGGGGGCGCAGCAATCAGCCCCAGCATTTT. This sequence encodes CASSLGRGRSNQPQHF.

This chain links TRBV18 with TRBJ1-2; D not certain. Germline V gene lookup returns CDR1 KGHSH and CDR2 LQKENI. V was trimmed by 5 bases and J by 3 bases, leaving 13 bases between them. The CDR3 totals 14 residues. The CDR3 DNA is TGTGCCAGCTCAACGAACGGGGAGTACTATGGCTACACCTTC. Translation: CASSTNGEYYGYTF.

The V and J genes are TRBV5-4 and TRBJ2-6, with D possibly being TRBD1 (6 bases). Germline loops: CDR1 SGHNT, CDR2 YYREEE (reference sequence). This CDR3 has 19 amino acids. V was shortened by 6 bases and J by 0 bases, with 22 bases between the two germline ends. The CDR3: CASTSVSGHQRSGANVLTF. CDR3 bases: TGTGCCAGCACTTCGGTTTCGGGACACCAACGCTCTGGGGCCAACGTCCTGACTTTC.

Here the CDR3 reads CASSAPGAGNEQFF. Here the CDR3 DNA reads TGTGCCAGCAGTGCGCCGGGAGCAGGGAATGAGCAGTTCTTC. The gene calls are TRBV6-1 and TRBJ2-1, with D possibly matching TRBD2 (6 bases). The V end lost 4 bases, the J end lost 7 bases, and 14 bases lay between the germline ends. Germline V gene sequence: CDR1 MNHNS, CDR2 SASEGT. This CDR3 has 14 residues.

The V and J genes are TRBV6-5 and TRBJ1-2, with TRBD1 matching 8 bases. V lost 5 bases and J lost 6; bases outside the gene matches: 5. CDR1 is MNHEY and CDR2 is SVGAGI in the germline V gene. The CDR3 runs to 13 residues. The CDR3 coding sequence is TGTGCCAGCAGTCCCCTCAGGGGGCATGGCTACACCTTC. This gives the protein CASSPLRGHGYTF.

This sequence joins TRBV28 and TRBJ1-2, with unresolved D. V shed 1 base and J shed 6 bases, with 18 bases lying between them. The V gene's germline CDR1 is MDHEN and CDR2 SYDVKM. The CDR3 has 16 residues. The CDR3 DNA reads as TGTGCCAGCAGTTTATTTAGGAGGGAGGGTCTGGATGGCTACACCTTC. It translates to CASSLFRREGLDGYTF.

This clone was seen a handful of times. CDR3 nucleotides: TGTGCCAGCAGCGAGGGACTGGGAAACACCATATATTTT. It specifies CASSEGLGNTIYF. The J gene is TRBJ1-3, the V gene TRBV5-4; maybe TRBD1 (5 bases). This CDR3 comprises 13 residues. Germline V gene sequence: CDR1 SGHNT, CDR2 YYREEE (reference sequence). V dropped 4 bases and J dropped 4 bases, with 9 bases sitting between them. Supplemented by reference TRBV5-4 and TRBJ1-3, the full variable domain reads ETGVTQSPTHLIKTRGQQVTLRCSSQSGHNTVSWYQQALGQGPQFIFQYYREEENGRGNFPPRFSGLQFPNYSSELNVNALELDDSALYLCASSEGLGNTIYFGEGSWLTVV.

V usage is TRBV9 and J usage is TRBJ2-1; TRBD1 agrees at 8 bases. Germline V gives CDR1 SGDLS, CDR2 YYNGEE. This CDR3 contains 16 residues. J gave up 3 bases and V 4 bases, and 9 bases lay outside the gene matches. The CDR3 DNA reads TGTGCCAGCAGCCTACGGACAGGGTCAAGCTACAATGAGCAGTTCTTC. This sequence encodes CASSLRTGSSYNEQFF.

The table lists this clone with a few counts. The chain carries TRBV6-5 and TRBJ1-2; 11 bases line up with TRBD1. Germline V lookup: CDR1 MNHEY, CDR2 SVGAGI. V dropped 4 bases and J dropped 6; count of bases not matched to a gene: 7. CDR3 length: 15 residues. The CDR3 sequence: CASSSRDRGFNGYTF. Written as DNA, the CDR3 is TGTGCCAGCAGTTCACGGGACAGGGGGTTTAATGGCTACACCTTC.